This TCR beta chain was recorded in a study of blood T cells in healthy people across ages. Study-wide results and limits: The study lacked donor CMV status, which possibly confounded expanded clonotype changes.

The CDR3 has 15 residues. Germline V gives CDR1 DFQATT, CDR2 SNEGSKA (reference sequence). V shed 5 bases, J shed 4 bases, and the junction held 10 bases outside the gene matches. With a J-beta primer mix and a sample-barcoded 5' primer, a second PCR ran roughly 6 to 11 cycles. TCRdb re-called the 5' RACE reads with MiXCR, one entry per CDR3 protein. Of 750,000 to 950,000 distinct CDR3 sequences in the sample, 53% were seen once. Healthy Caucasian individuals from Russia aged about 6 to 95 served as donors. Collection of roughly 10 milliliters of peripheral blood was performed for each donor. About this clonotype itself: Antigen specificity is unknown.

Sequences were obtained from blood. The gene calls are TRBV20-1 and TRBJ1-2, with 10 bases that match TRBD1. This clonotype was sampled from an older man in good health. The CDR3: CSASGGTGVLYGYTF. The DNA of the CDR3 is TGCAGTGCTTCGGGCGGGACAGGGGTCCTCTATGGCTACACCTTC.